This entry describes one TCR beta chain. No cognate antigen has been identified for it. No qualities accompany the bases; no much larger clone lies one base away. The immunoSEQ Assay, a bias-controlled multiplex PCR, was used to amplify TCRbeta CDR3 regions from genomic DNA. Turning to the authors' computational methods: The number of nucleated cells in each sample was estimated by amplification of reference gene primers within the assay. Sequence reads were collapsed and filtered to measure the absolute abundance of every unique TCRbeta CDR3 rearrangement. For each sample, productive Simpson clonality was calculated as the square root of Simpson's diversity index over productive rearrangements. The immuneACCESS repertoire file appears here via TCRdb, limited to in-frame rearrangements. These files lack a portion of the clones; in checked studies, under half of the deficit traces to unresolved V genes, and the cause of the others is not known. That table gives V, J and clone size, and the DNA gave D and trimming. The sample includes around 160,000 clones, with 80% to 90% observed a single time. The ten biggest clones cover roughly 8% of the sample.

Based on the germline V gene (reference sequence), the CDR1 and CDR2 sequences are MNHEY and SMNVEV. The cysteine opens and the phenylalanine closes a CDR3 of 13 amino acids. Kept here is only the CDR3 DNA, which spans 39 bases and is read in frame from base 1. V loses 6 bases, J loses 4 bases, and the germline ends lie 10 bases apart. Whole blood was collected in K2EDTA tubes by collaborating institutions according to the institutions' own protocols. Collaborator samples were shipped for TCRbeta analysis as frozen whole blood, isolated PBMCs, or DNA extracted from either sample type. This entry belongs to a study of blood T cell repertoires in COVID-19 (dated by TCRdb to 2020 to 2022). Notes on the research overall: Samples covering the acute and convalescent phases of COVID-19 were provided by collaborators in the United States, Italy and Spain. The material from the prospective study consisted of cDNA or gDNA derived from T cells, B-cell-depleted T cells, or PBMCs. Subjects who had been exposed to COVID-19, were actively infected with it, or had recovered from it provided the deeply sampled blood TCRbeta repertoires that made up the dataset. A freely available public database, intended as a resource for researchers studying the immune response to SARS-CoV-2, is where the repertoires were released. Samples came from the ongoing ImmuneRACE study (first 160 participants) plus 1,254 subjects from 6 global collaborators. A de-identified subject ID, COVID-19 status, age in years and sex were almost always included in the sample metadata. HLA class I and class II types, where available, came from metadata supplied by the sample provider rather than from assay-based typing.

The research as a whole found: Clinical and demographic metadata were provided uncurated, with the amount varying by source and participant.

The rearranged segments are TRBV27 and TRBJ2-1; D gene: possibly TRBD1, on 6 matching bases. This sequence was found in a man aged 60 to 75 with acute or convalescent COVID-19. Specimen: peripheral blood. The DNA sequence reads TGTGCCAGCAGGCAGGGGACATACAATGAGCAGTTCTTC. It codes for CASRQGTYNEQFF.